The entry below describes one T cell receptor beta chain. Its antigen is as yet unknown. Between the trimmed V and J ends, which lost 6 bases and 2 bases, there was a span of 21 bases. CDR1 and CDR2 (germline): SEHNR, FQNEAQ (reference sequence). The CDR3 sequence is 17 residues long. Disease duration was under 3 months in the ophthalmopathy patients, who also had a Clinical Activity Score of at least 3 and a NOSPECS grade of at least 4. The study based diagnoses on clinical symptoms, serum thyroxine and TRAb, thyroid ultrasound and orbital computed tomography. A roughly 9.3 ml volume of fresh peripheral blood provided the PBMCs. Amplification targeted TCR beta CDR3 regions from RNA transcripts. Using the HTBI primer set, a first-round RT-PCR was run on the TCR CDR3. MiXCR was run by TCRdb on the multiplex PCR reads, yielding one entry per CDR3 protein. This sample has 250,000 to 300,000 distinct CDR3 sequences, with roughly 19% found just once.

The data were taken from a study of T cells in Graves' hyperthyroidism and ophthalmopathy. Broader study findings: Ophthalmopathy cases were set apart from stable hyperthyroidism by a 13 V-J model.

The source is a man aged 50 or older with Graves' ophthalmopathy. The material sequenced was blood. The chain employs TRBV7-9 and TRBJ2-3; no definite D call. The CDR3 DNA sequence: TGTGCCAGCAGTTTACCCCTTGGGGTAAGGACCACAGATACGCAGTATTTT. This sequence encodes CASSLPLGVRTTDTQYF.